This record looks at one T cell receptor (beta chain) sequence and its context. This sample is drawn from a study of blood T cell repertoires in COVID-19. Study at large: Samples representing acute and convalescent COVID-19 were sourced from the United States, Italy and Spain. Nucleic acid was either cDNA or gDNA, and it came from T cells, B-cell-depleted T cells, or PBMCs.

Germline-derived CDR1 and CDR2 are ENHRY and SYGVKD. Losses at the gene ends were 10 bases for V and 4 bases for J; bases not matched to a gene: 9. This CDR3 region has 13 residues. Produced via immunoSEQ multiplex PCR; TCRdb's table is partial and in-frame only. The sample contains 25,000 to 30,000 clones, approximately 67% of which appear only once. The chain has TRBV10-3 and TRBJ1-1, with 7 bases fitting TRBD1. The sequence derives from a human donor in a cohort sampled during active COVID-19. Sequencing was carried out using peripheral blood. Here the CDR3 reads CATWTGTVTEAFF. The CDR3 nucleotides are TGTGCCACCTGGACAGGAACGGTCACTGAAGCTTTCTTT.